This is a list of T cell receptor beta chains from one sample in a study of cytomegalovirus exposure and HLA in healthy donors. Using immunoSEQ multiplex PCR, the repertoire was profiled, and TCRdb retains in-frame clones only, with some absent. The sample contains about 140,000 clones, about three quarters of which appear only once. Sequenced: PBMCs. Source of these receptors: a woman in her thirties or forties in good health and CMV-seronegative. Each CDR3 is given with its conserved first and last residue. The order of the fields is clone size, V gene, CDR3 length, J gene, D gene, CDR3 protein, CDR3 DNA. The D gene is left open where the match is weak. Rows give clone size only sometimes, using once, few, many, or a class for an expanded clone.

>.|TRBV11-1|12|TRBJ2-3|.
CASSSFTDTQYF
TGTGCCAGCAGCTCATTCACAGATACGCAGTATTTT
>.|TRBV5-1|18|TRBJ2-1|TRBD2
CASSLPLWGGLAGNEQFF
TGCGCCAGCAGCTTGCCCCTTTGGGGGGGACTAGCGGGGAATGAGCAGTTCTTC
>.|TRBV13|13|TRBJ1-2|TRBD1
CASSKDRGRFPTF
TGTGCCAGCAGTAAGGACAGGGGGCGCTTCCCCACCTTC
>.|TRBV9|14|TRBJ1-2|.
CASSPRGWTDGYTF
TGTGCCAGCAGCCCCCGGGGATGGACCGATGGCTACACCTTC
>.|TRBV7-3|16|TRBJ2-1|TRBD2
CASSLNRAGRINEQFF
TGTGCCAGCAGCTTAAATAGAGCGGGACGAATAAATGAGCAGTTCTTC
>.|TRBV15|16|TRBJ2-7|TRBD1
CATSSVPGQAVYEQYF
TGTGCCACCAGCAGTGTTCCGGGACAGGCCGTCTACGAGCAGTACTTC
>.|TRBV6-6|16|TRBJ1-6|.
CASSTPPGPYNSPLHF
TGTGCCAGCAGTACCCCCCCCGGTCCCTATAATTCACCCCTCCACTTT
>once|TRBV5-1|15|TRBJ1-2|TRBD1
CASSLLDRDADGYTF
TGCGCCAGCAGCTTGCTAGACAGGGACGCCGACGGCTACACCTTC
>.|TRBV5-1|15|TRBJ2-1|TRBD2
CASSPGASGGLEQFF
TGCGCCAGCAGCCCCGGGGCTAGCGGGGGGCTTGAGCAGTTCTTC
>few|TRBV6-1|13|TRBJ1-2|TRBD1
CATTTGVDYGYTF
TGTGCCACCACGACAGGGGTCGACTATGGCTACACCTTC
>.|TRBV18|16|TRBJ1-5|TRBD1
CASSPTTGGGNQPQHF
TGTGCCAGCTCACCCACGACAGGGGGTGGGAATCAGCCCCAGCATTTT
>.|TRBV28|15|TRBJ2-2|.
CASSSWWANPGELFF
TGTGCCAGCAGTTCTTGGTGGGCAAACCCCGGGGAGCTGTTTTTT
>.|TRBV20-1|11|TRBJ2-5|.
CSAGLKETQYF
TGCAGTGCTGGACTGAAAGAGACCCAGTACTTC
>.|TRBV19|14|TRBJ1-1|.
CASSINRGEAEAFF
TGTGCCAGTAGTATCAACCGTGGGGAGGCTGAAGCTTTCTTT
>.|TRBV28|14|TRBJ2-5|TRBD2
CASTLIGGAETQYF
TGTGCCAGCACCTTAATCGGGGGGGCAGAGACCCAGTACTTC
>.|TRBV6-1|15|TRBJ2-3|TRBD2
CASSFLAGETDTQYF
TGTGCCAGCAGTTTCCTAGCGGGGGAAACAGATACGCAGTATTTT
>.|TRBV5-1|14|TRBJ2-1|.
CASTPGTTNNEQFF
TGCGCCAGCACACCCGGGACAACAAACAATGAGCAGTTCTTC
>once|TRBV7-9|14|TRBJ1-1|.
CASSSPTSNTEAFF
TGTGCCAGCAGCTCCCCGACAAGTAACACTGAAGCTTTCTTT